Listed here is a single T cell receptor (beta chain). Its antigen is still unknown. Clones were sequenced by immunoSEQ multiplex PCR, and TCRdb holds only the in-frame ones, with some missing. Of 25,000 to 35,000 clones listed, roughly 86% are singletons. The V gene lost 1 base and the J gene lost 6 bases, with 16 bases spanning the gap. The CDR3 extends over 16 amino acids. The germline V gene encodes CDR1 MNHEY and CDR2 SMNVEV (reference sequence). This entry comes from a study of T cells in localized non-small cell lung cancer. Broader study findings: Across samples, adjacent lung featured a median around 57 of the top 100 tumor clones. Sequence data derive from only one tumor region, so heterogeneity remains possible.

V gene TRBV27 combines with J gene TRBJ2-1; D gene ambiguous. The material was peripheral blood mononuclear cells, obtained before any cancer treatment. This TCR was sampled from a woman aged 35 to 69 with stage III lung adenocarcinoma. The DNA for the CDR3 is TGTGCCAGCAGTTTATTCCCCTTAAACCCTCTCAATGAGCAGTTCTTC. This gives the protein CASSLFPLNPLNEQFF.